What follows describes a single TCR beta chain. Its matching antigen is unknown. The naive CD8 subset, CD45RO-negative cells positively selected for CCR7, excluded terminally differentiated effector memory CD45RA+ cells. The sample originates from a study of shared clonotypes between healthy human individuals. About the research overall: Samples came from two female and a few male donors aged 18 to 49.

Study observations and caveats: Around 5.4% of naive CD4 clonotypes were common to a few donors.

V trimming: 6 bases; J trimming: 4 bases; junction bases outside the gene matches: 5. The CDR3 is 14 amino acids. CDR1 is MNHNY, CDR2 SVGAGI, per germline (reference sequence). The protocol was immunoSEQ multiplex PCR, while the TCRdb copy is restricted to in-frame clones and leaves out a portion. The table has roughly 770,000 clones, just over 95% seen once. The TCR sequence derives from a man younger than 45 in good health. The sample taken for sequencing was naive CD8+ T cells sorted from blood. The rearrangement uses TRBV6-6 and TRBJ2-7, with 11 bases matching TRBD1. For the CDR3, the DNA is TGTGCCAGCAGCCAGGACAGGGGGCAATACGAGCAGTACTTC. Translation: CASSQDRGQYEQYF.